The 31 T cell receptor beta chains below come from one sample, sequenced in a study of blood T cell repertoires in COVID-19. The table came from immunoSEQ multiplex PCR; TCRdb's copy has only in-frame clones and leaves some out. The table shows approximately 330,000 clones, with roughly 90% occurring only once. The sample consisted of peripheral blood. The receptor source for this set is a young man with COVID-19, enrolled during active disease.

Only one count was recorded for this clone. V is TRBV18 and J is TRBJ2-5, with D possibly being TRBD1 (5 bases). V was clipped by 3 bases and J by 2 bases, with 10 bases between them. The CDR3 runs 14 residues. Germline-derived CDR1 and CDR2 are KGHSH and LQKENI. The CDR3 region is CASSPQGTQETQYF. CDR3 sequence (DNA): TGTGCCAGCTCACCCCAGGGCACGCAAGAGACCCAGTACTTC. The variable domain in full, with the rest retrieved from reference TRBV18 and TRBJ2-5, is NAGVMQNPRHLVRRRGQEARLRCSPMKGHSHVYWYRQLPEEGLKFMVYLQKENIIDESGMPKERFSAEFPKEGPSILRIQQVVRGDSAAYFCASSPQGTQETQYFGPGTRLLVL.

J is TRBJ2-7 and V is TRBV6-6; the D gene is possibly TRBD2 (8 bases). This CDR3 is built from 15 residues. Germline V gene data show CDR1 as MNHNY and CDR2 as SVGAGI (reference sequence). Deletions cut 8 bases from V and 0 bases from J, with 17 bases between. The CDR3 sequence: CASEGAGGPSYEQYF. DNA of the CDR3: TGTGCCAGCGAGGGGGCGGGGGGTCCCTCCTACGAGCAGTACTTC.

This chain uses TRBV10-3 with TRBJ2-5; the match to TRBD1 covers 7 bases. The length of the CDR3 is 14 residues. The germline V gene encodes CDR1 ENHRY and CDR2 SYGVKD. V lost 4 bases to trimming and J lost 5 bases; unmatched junction nucleotides: 7. CDR3 loop: CAISGIDRVETQYF. CDR3 nucleotide sequence: TGTGCCATCAGTGGCATTGACAGGGTCGAGACCCAGTACTTC.

CDR3: CASSPGQGIEAFF. The CDR3 DNA is TGTGCCAGCAGCCCGGGACAGGGGATTGAAGCTTTCTTT. This chain connects TRBV7-9 to TRBJ1-1; 10 positions match TRBD1. The CDR3 has 13 residues. J lost 7 bases, V lost 5 bases, and 4 bases had no gene match. Germline assignment: CDR1 SEHNR and CDR2 FQNEAQ (reference sequence).

DNA of the CDR3: TGCAGCGTTGAGTTCGGACAGGGGATAGCGGGAGCCTATGAGCAGTTCTTC. As protein: CSVEFGQGIAGAYEQFF. This rearrangement joins TRBV29-1 to TRBJ2-1, with D perhaps given as TRBD1 or TRBD2 (9 bases each). Trimming took 3 bases from V and 8 from J, leaving 26 bases between them. Per germline, CDR1 SQVTM and CDR2 ANQGSEA. CDR3 length: 17 residues.

The chain joins TRBV7-2 to TRBJ2-1, with TRBD2 identical over 7 bases. CDR1 and CDR2 (germline): SGHTA, FQGNSA. V was pared by 3 bases and J by 5 bases, with 4 bases of the junction left unmatched. There are 14 residues in the CDR3. Here the CDR3 reads CASSFSTSNNEQFF. CDR3 DNA: TGTGCCAGCAGCTTTTCGACTAGCAACAATGAGCAGTTCTTC.

The rearrangement uses TRBV27 and TRBJ2-1; TRBD1 matches at 8 bases. The V and J ends lost 2 bases and 14 bases, in that order; junction bases with no gene match: 8. Per germline, CDR1 MNHEY and CDR2 SMNVEV (reference sequence). This CDR3 region has 13 residues. The CDR3 loop reads CASSLPPTGEEFF. The DNA of the CDR3 is TGTGCCAGCAGTTTACCTCCGACAGGGGAGGAGTTCTTC.

V usage is TRBV28 and J usage is TRBJ2-3; D uncertain. The CDR3 is made up of 14 amino acids. Germline-derived CDR1 and CDR2 are MDHEN and SYDVKM. V lost 4 bases and J lost 6, with 14 bases in between. CDR3 sequence: CASSSLRYMDTQYF. The CDR3, as DNA: TGTGCCAGCAGTTCCCTGCGTTATATGGATACGCAGTATTTT.

The gene calls are TRBV7-9 and TRBJ2-4; 9 bases fit TRBD1. CDR1 is SEHNR, CDR2 FQNEAQ, per germline (reference sequence). Losses at the gene ends were 2 bases for V and 3 bases for J; bases not matched to a gene: 11. The CDR3 has 18 residues. CDR3: CASSLYRSTGGNKNIQYF. In DNA form, the CDR3 reads TGTGCCAGCAGCTTATACCGCTCGACAGGGGGAAACAAAAACATTCAGTACTTC.

The genes are TRBV4-3 and TRBJ1-2; tentative D call: TRBD1 (6 bases). Germline lookup yields CDR1 LGHNA and CDR2 YSLEER. The V and J ends lost 5 bases and 6 bases respectively, with 13 bases between them. The length of the CDR3 is 13 residues. The DNA of the CDR3 is TGCGCCAGCAGCAAGACAGGTGGGGATGGCTACACCTTC. Its translation: CASSKTGGDGYTF.

This chain joins TRBV10-1 and TRBJ2-7, with a possible D match to TRBD1 (6 bases). The CDR3 covers 15 residues. V was cut by 4 bases and J by 3 bases, with 16 bases left in between. CDR1 is WNHNN, CDR2 SYGVQD, per germline (reference sequence). The CDR3 spells CASSAAGTPDYEQYF. CDR3 DNA: TGCGCCAGCAGTGCTGCCGGGACACCAGACTACGAGCAGTACTTC.

This chain links TRBV28 with TRBJ2-3; TRBD1 matches at 8 bases. CDR3 length equals 16 residues. Germline trimming cut 4 bases from V and 2 bases from J; bases unmatched to any gene: 8. The germline CDR1 and CDR2 sequences are MDHEN and SYDVKM. The CDR3 is CASSSPGTGPTDTQYF. The CDR3, as DNA: TGTGCCAGCAGTTCCCCAGGGACAGGCCCCACAGATACGCAGTATTTT.

The chain carries TRBV7-2 and TRBJ2-2; 11 bases align to TRBD2. The germline gives CDR1 SGHTA, CDR2 FQGNSA. CDR3 length equals 15 residues. Germline trimming cut 7 bases from V and 6 bases from J; bases unmatched to any gene: 7. CDR3 bases: TGTGCCAGCATCCCGACTAGCGGGGAGGCCGGGGAGCTGTTTTTT. Its translation is CASIPTSGEAGELFF.

This clone was recorded many times. V is TRBV10-3 and J is TRBJ1-5; TRBD1 matches at 10 bases. Germline CDR1 is ENHRY and CDR2 is SYGVKD. V lost 8 bases to trimming and J lost 5 bases; unmatched junction nucleotides: 3. CDR3 size: 13 residues. DNA for the CDR3: TGTGCCATCGCCGGGACAGGGGATCAGCCCCAGCATTTT. As protein: CAIAGTGDQPQHF.

The rearrangement links TRBV7-9 to TRBJ2-1; 11 nucleotides match TRBD2. Germline CDR1 SEHNR, CDR2 FQNEAQ (reference sequence). The CDR3 loop spans 15 amino acids. V gave up 5 bases and J gave up 6 bases; unmatched junction bases: 6. The CDR3 reads CASSLGTSGTNEQFF. CDR3 nucleotide sequence: TGTGCCAGCAGCCTAGGGACTAGCGGAACCAATGAGCAGTTCTTC. The full variable domain, rest sourced from reference TRBV7-9 and TRBJ2-1, is DTGVSQNPRHKITKRGQNVTFRCDPISEHNRLYWYRQTLGQGPEFLTYFQNEAQLEKSRLLSDRFSAERPKGSFSTLEIQRTEQGDSAMYLCASSLGTSGTNEQFFGPGTRLTVL.

The rearrangement links TRBV9 to TRBJ2-1; D may be TRBD1 (6 bases). Germline CDR1 and CDR2: SGDLS and YYNGEE. Trimming removed 0 bases at V and 6 bases at J, with 16 bases between. CDR3 length equals 16 residues. CDR3 nucleotide sequence: TGTGCCAGCAGCGTAGGTGTGGGGGCCCGGGGCAATGAGCAGTTCTTC. It codes for CASSVGVGARGNEQFF.

The rearrangement links TRBV3-1 (or the pseudogene TRBV3-2) to TRBJ2-2; 8 bases map to TRBD1. Germline-derived CDR1 and CDR2 are LGHDT and YNNKEL (reference sequence). This CDR3 is built from 17 residues. With V trimmed by 2 bases and J by 4 bases, 9 bases remained unmatched. CDR3 loop: CASSQLQGARSTGELFF. For the CDR3, the DNA is TGTGCCAGCAGCCAACTGCAGGGGGCTAGGAGCACCGGGGAGCTGTTTTTT.

The chain recombines TRBV28 with TRBJ1-1; 9 bases are a match to TRBD1. The V gene's germline CDR1 is MDHEN and CDR2 SYDVKM. The CDR3 has 14 amino acids. The trim removed 5 bases at V and 2 bases at J, leaving 3 bases unmatched. The CDR3 loop is CASSRDRANTEAFF. The CDR3 nucleotides are TGTGCCAGCAGTAGGGACAGGGCCAACACTGAAGCTTTCTTT.

The genes are TRBV5-6 and TRBJ2-2, with D possibly being TRBD1 (5 bases). The V end was cut by 5 bases, the J end by 5 bases, with 19 bases between. The CDR3 consists of 16 residues. Germline V CDR1 and CDR2: SGHDT, YYEEEE. In nucleotides, the CDR3 is TGTGCCAGCAGTTCCAGGGTGGTCGTGGGAACCGGGGAGCTGTTTTTT. It translates to CASSSRVVVGTGELFF.

The V gene is TRBV5-1, the J gene TRBJ2-7; the D gene is possibly TRBD1 (5 bases). The CDR3 totals 14 residues. Trimming cost V 6 bases and J 4 bases, with 17 bases left between them. Germline-derived CDR1 and CDR2 are SGHRS and YFSETQ. CDR3 bases: TGCGCCAGCACCCTCGGGCAGGGCGGTTACGAGCAGTACTTC. This translates into CASTLGQGGYEQYF.

The chain carries TRBV3-1 (or the pseudogene TRBV3-2) and TRBJ2-5; tentative D call: TRBD2 (7 bases). The CDR3 is made up of 16 amino acids. CDR1 and CDR2 from the germline V gene are LGHDT and YNNKEL (reference sequence). Trimming pared 4 bases from V and 1 base from J, leaving 16 bases between. The CDR3 sequence: CASSPRAGALQETQYF. CDR3 DNA: TGTGCCAGCAGCCCAAGGGCGGGGGCCCTCCAAGAGACCCAGTACTTC.

The CDR3 nucleotides are TGTGCCAGCAGCTCGCGGAACACAGGGTTGGGCGAGCAGTACTTC. Translation: CASSSRNTGLGEQYF. The chain links TRBV11-1 to TRBJ2-7; D possibly corresponds to TRBD1 (6 bases). Germline CDR1 reads SGHAT; CDR2 reads FQDESV (reference sequence). This CDR3 spans 15 amino acids. Trimming stripped 4 bases from V and 6 bases from J, with 19 bases between.

V gene TRBV9 combines with J gene TRBJ2-1, with 8 nucleotides matching TRBD2. The germline gives CDR1 SGDLS, CDR2 YYNGEE. The CDR3 is made up of 16 amino acids. V gave up 0 bases and J gave up 8 bases; unmatched junction bases: 10. This chain's CDR3 is CASSVGRGAPRDEQFF. Here the CDR3 DNA reads TGTGCCAGCAGCGTAGGGCGGGGGGCCCCTAGGGATGAGCAGTTCTTC.

The genes are TRBV28 and TRBJ1-5; 7 nucleotides agree with TRBD1. Germline V CDR1 and CDR2: MDHEN, SYDVKM. J lost 1 base, V lost 6 bases, and 6 bases had no gene match. The length of the CDR3 is 15 residues. Written as DNA, the CDR3 is TGTGCCAGCAGCCCTACAGGGGTCAGCAATCAGCCCCAGCATTTT. Encoded protein: CASSPTGVSNQPQHF.

The V gene is TRBV9, the J gene TRBJ1-3, with a possible D match to TRBD1 (6 bases). Germline values: CDR1 SGDLS, CDR2 YYNGEE. This CDR3 has 16 residues. V was cut by 3 bases and J by 0 bases, with 13 bases left in between. The CDR3 spells CASSALDRNSGNTIYF. As DNA, the CDR3 is TGTGCCAGCAGCGCCCTTGACAGGAACTCTGGAAACACCATATATTTT.

The count of this clone is one. V is TRBV7-3 and J is TRBJ2-1; tentative D call: TRBD2 (5 bases). Germline loops: CDR1 SGHTA, CDR2 FQGTGA. The CDR3 has 12 amino acids. V lost 7 bases, J lost 5 bases, and 9 bases lay in between. CDR3 nucleotide sequence: TGTGCCAGCATTGGGCGGGACAATGAGCAGTTCTTC. This sequence encodes CASIGRDNEQFF.

This sequence joins TRBV12-5 and TRBJ1-1; perhaps TRBD1 as D (5 bases). Germline V gives CDR1 LGHNT, CDR2 FRNRAP. CDR3 length: 16 residues. Trimming removed 1 base at V and 1 base at J, with 13 bases between. CDR3 coding DNA: TGTGCTAGTGGTTTGGACCCCGGACATTCGAACACTGAAGCTTTCTTT. Its protein is CASGLDPGHSNTEAFF.

The rearrangement links TRBV14 to TRBJ2-3; 9 bases agree with TRBD1. V dropped 0 bases and J dropped 2; count of bases not matched to a gene: 9. Germline CDR1 reads SGHDN; CDR2 reads FVKESK. This CDR3 is 18 amino acids long. The DNA for the CDR3 is TGTGCCAGCAGCCAAGAACGACGGGACAGGGCCGACACAGATACGCAGTATTTT. This encodes CASSQERRDRADTDTQYF.

The chain uses TRBV6-2 or TRBV6-3 and TRBJ2-7; 10 bases fit TRBD2. V dropped 4 bases and J dropped 3; count of bases not matched to a gene: 6. Germline V gives CDR1 MNHEY, CDR2 SVGEGT. This CDR3 region has 15 residues. CDR3 in amino acids: CASSSGTSVYYEQYF. In nucleotides, the CDR3 is TGTGCCAGCAGTTCCGGGACTAGCGTGTACTACGAGCAGTACTTC.

V gene TRBV15 combines with J gene TRBJ2-4; D might be TRBD2 (5 bases). Germline values: CDR1 LNHNV, CDR2 YYDKDF (reference sequence). The CDR3 is made up of 16 amino acids. Trimming took off 3 bases at V and 2 bases at J, with 14 bases between the two ends. CDR3 in amino acids: CATSSPGFLTKNIQYF. DNA for the CDR3: TGTGCCACCAGCAGCCCGGGGTTCCTAACCAAAAACATTCAGTACTTC.

This clone was seen a handful of times. The rearrangement uses TRBV18 and TRBJ2-5; 7 bases fit TRBD1. The junction had 5 bases not matched to a gene; V was cut back by 8 bases and J by 2 bases. This CDR3 region has 13 residues. Germline loops: CDR1 KGHSH, CDR2 LQKENI. CDR3 sequence: CASALDRQETQYF. The DNA of the CDR3 is TGTGCCAGCGCTCTGGACAGGCAAGAGACCCAGTACTTC.